One and the same sample provided the 10 T cell receptor beta chains below, sequenced in a study of T cells after yellow fever vaccination. MiXCR was run by TCRdb on the 5' RACE reads, yielding one entry per CDR3 protein. This sample has nearly 70,000 distinct CDR3 sequences, with approximately 7% found just once. The sample in question was CD8+ T cells sorted from PBMCs, obtained around 45 days after the first yellow fever vaccination. The receptors derive from a man in his late teens or twenties who received the YFV17D yellow fever vaccine.

This clonotype was detected ten times or more. The chain uses TRBV3-1 and TRBJ2-3, with unresolved D. This CDR3 comprises 13 residues. CDR1 is LGHDT, CDR2 YNNKEL, per germline (reference sequence). With 0 bases removed from V and 3 bases from J, the gap between germline ends came to 4 bases. CDR3 sequence (DNA): TGTGCCAGCAGCCAAGATACTACAGATACGCAGTATTTT. This translates into CASSQDTTDTQYF.

This clonotype was counted a few times. V usage is TRBV29-1 and J usage is TRBJ2-3, with 12 bases identical to TRBD2. CDR1 is SQVTM and CDR2 is ANQGSEA in the germline V gene. J lost 2 bases, V lost 4 bases, and 1 base had no gene match. This CDR3 is 14 amino acids long. The CDR3 DNA reads TGCAGCGTTGGACTAGCGGGGGACACAGATACGCAGTATTTT. It specifies CSVGLAGDTDTQYF.

Ten or more counts support this clonotype. The rearrangement joins TRBV7-8 to TRBJ2-1; 11 bases fit TRBD2. This CDR3 comprises 16 residues. CDR1 and CDR2 (germline): SGHVS, FQNEAQ. V was pared by 5 bases and J by 2 bases, with 5 bases of the junction left unmatched. CDR3 bases: TGTGCCAGCAGCATGGTAGCGGGGGGGCCCTACAATGAGCAGTTCTTC. Translated, it gives CASSMVAGGPYNEQFF.

This clonotype came up many times. J is TRBJ2-6 and V is TRBV7-6; the D is unclear. Germline values: CDR1 SGHVS, CDR2 FNYEAQ. The CDR3 has 17 residues. Trimming removed 5 bases from V and 0 bases from J, with 14 bases in between. In DNA, the CDR3 is TGTGCCAGCAGCCCTTGGCAGTCGAGCTCTGGGGCCAACGTCCTGACTTTC. This codes for CASSPWQSSSGANVLTF.

The gene calls are TRBV4-3 and TRBJ2-3, with 12 bases that match TRBD2. The trim removed 0 bases at V and 3 bases at J, leaving 13 bases unmatched. Germline loops: CDR1 LGHNA, CDR2 YSLEER. There are 20 residues in the CDR3. This CDR3 is CASSQDNLAGGSVGTDTQYF. Written as DNA, the CDR3 is TGCGCCAGCAGCCAAGATAACCTAGCGGGGGGGTCGGTAGGTACAGATACGCAGTATTTT.

The rearrangement links TRBV7-8 to TRBJ1-5, with no clear D. The V and J ends lost 3 bases and 1 base respectively, with 7 bases between them. The CDR3 runs to 14 residues. Germline V gene data show CDR1 as SGHVS and CDR2 as FQNEAQ. CDR3 loop: CASSFPRSNQPQHF. CDR3 in DNA: TGTGCCAGCAGCTTTCCGCGGAGCAATCAGCCCCAGCATTTT.

This clonotype was counted many times. J is TRBJ2-3 and V is TRBV20-1; a possible D gene is TRBD2 (5 bases). V was pared by 7 bases and J by 2 bases, with 16 bases between. The CDR3 spans 14 residues. Germline loops: CDR1 DFQATT, CDR2 SNEGSKA (reference sequence). CDR3 DNA: TGCAGTGTCGAGAGCGTACTAGACACAGATACGCAGTATTTT. It specifies CSVESVLDTDTQYF.

This clonotype was detected many times. The chain uses TRBV28 and TRBJ2-7; 11 nucleotides agree with TRBD2. The CDR3 sequence is 15 residues long. J lost 3 bases, V lost 3 bases, and 4 bases had no gene match. CDR1 MDHEN and CDR2 SYDVKM come from the germline V gene. The CDR3 region has the DNA TGTGCCAGCAGTTTTGTCCTAGCGGGGGGCTACGAGCAGTACTTC. Residues: CASSFVLAGGYEQYF.

This clonotype was detected many times. The rearrangement uses TRBV25-1 and TRBJ2-7; TRBD1 matches 7 bases. In germline, CDR1 is MGHDK, CDR2 SYGVNS. V lost 5 bases, J lost 4 bases, and 2 bases stayed unmatched. This CDR3 comprises 12 residues. In DNA, the CDR3 is TGTGCCAGCAGTAGACAGGGATACGAGCAGTACTTC. Its translation is CASSRQGYEQYF.

The rearrangement joins TRBV24-1 to TRBJ2-1, with TRBD2 as a possible D gene (6 bases). V lost 2 bases and J 2 bases, leaving 18 bases between the germline ends. Germline V gives CDR1 KGHDR, CDR2 SFDVKD. The CDR3 has 18 residues. In DNA form, the CDR3 reads TGTGCCACCAGTGATTCCGGGAGCCCCTTAACGACCTACAATGAGCAGTTCTTC. It is translated as CATSDSGSPLTTYNEQFF.